Each of the 11 T cell receptor beta chains below was sequenced from the same sample in a study of blood T cell repertoires in COVID-19. Sequencing used immunoSEQ multiplex PCR; TCRdb keeps in-frame clones, though not all of them. This sample has around 91,000 clones, with around 84% found just once. The material sequenced was peripheral blood. Receptors originate from a man older than 75 with acute or convalescent COVID-19.

This rearrangement joins TRBV27 to TRBJ1-5; no firm D call. The V end was cut by 5 bases, the J end by 3 bases, with 11 bases between. The V gene's germline CDR1 is MNHEY and CDR2 SMNVEV (reference sequence). CDR3 size: 14 residues. CDR3 coding DNA: TGTGCCAGCAGTCTTGGCGGATACAATCAGCCCCAGCATTTT. Its translation is CASSLGGYNQPQHF.

V gene TRBV19 combines with J gene TRBJ2-1; 15 positions agree with TRBD2. Trimming took 10 bases from V and 9 from J; bases not matched to a gene: 4. This CDR3 spans 13 amino acids. Germline V gene lookup returns CDR1 LNHDA and CDR2 SQIVND (reference sequence). The CDR3 region is CATGLAGGSEQFF. The CDR3 coding sequence is TGTGCCACGGGACTAGCGGGAGGTTCTGAGCAGTTCTTC.

The rearrangement uses TRBV28 and TRBJ2-7; D unclear. The V end lost 3 bases, the J end lost 4 bases, and 7 bases lay between the germline ends. Germline loops: CDR1 MDHEN, CDR2 SYDVKM. The CDR3 is made up of 12 amino acids. The CDR3 sequence: CASSFAQYEQYF. CDR3 nucleotides: TGTGCCAGCAGTTTCGCCCAGTACGAGCAGTACTTC.

J is TRBJ1-5 and V is TRBV27, with TRBD1 identical over 8 bases. CDR1 is MNHEY and CDR2 is SMNVEV in the germline V gene (reference sequence). The J segment lost 1 base and the V segment lost 1 base, leaving 9 bases of the junction unmatched. The CDR3 has 18 amino acids. DNA of the CDR3: TGTGCCAGCAGTTTATACGACAGGGGCGTTTTCAGCAATCAGCCCCAGCATTTT. Protein: CASSLYDRGVFSNQPQHF.

In regard to this clone: The identical CDR3 is also encoded by other nucleotide sequences in the sample. The chain recombines TRBV9 with TRBJ2-5, with TRBD2 matching 10 bases. This CDR3 is 16 amino acids long. Germline V CDR1 and CDR2: SGDLS, YYNGEE. The trim removed 0 bases at V and 2 bases at J, leaving 4 bases unmatched. The CDR3 spells CASSVVRAGGQETQYF. CDR3 bases: TGTGCCAGCAGCGTAGTAAGAGCGGGAGGGCAAGAGACCCAGTACTTC.

This clone has only one observation. The CDR3 DNA sequence: TGTGCCAGCAGCCCGTCGACAGGGTATAATTCACCCCTCCACTTT. Protein sequence: CASSPSTGYNSPLHF. The chain links TRBV5-4 to TRBJ1-6, with 7 bases lining up with TRBD1. V was clipped by 4 bases and J by 4 bases; unmatched bases: 5. Germline loops: CDR1 SGHNT, CDR2 YYREEE (reference sequence). CDR3 size: 15 residues.

This chain joins TRBV11-2 and TRBJ2-1; D is perhaps TRBD1 (5 bases). In germline, CDR1 is SGHAT, CDR2 FQNNGV. The length of the CDR3 is 15 residues. V was cut by 2 bases and J by 8 bases, with 16 bases left in between. The CDR3 loop reads CASSLQRVRGHEQFF. The CDR3 region has the DNA TGTGCCAGCAGCTTACAACGGGTTAGGGGCCATGAGCAGTTCTTC.

The chain uses TRBV19 and TRBJ2-1; D possibly corresponds to TRBD2 (6 bases). V dropped 5 bases and J dropped 0 bases, with 11 bases sitting between them. The CDR3 length is 15 residues. Per germline, CDR1 LNHDA and CDR2 SQIVND (reference sequence). CDR3 DNA: TGTGCCAGTAGTCAAACTAGCACCTCCTACAATGAGCAGTTCTTC. Protein sequence: CASSQTSTSYNEQFF.

This sequence joins TRBV6-2 or TRBV6-3 and TRBJ1-1, with a possible D match to TRBD1 (6 bases). Between the trimmed V and J ends, which lost 3 bases and 7 bases, there was a span of 21 bases. The CDR3 runs to 16 residues. CDR1 and CDR2 from the germline V gene are MNHEY and SVGEGT. CDR3 sequence reads: CASSYIRGGTQNEAFF. The CDR3 DNA reads TGTGCCAGCAGTTATATTAGGGGGGGGACGCAGAATGAAGCTTTCTTT.

This sequence joins TRBV9 and TRBJ2-2, with TRBD1 matching 7 bases. This CDR3 spans 13 amino acids. J was trimmed by 0 bases and V by 7 bases; bases with no gene match: 0. Germline values: CDR1 SGDLS, CDR2 YYNGEE. CDR3 region: CASDRANTGELFF. Written as DNA, the CDR3 is TGTGCCAGCGACAGGGCGAACACCGGGGAGCTGTTTTTT.

The rearrangement joins TRBV5-1 to TRBJ2-7, with 7 positions matching TRBD2. Germline lookup yields CDR1 SGHRS and CDR2 YFSETQ. CDR3 length: 16 amino acids. Losses at the gene ends were 4 bases for V and 2 bases for J; bases not matched to a gene: 12. CDR3 residues: CASSPGGTAITYEQYF. In DNA, the CDR3 is TGCGCCAGCAGCCCGGGGGGTACAGCGATAACCTACGAGCAGTACTTC.